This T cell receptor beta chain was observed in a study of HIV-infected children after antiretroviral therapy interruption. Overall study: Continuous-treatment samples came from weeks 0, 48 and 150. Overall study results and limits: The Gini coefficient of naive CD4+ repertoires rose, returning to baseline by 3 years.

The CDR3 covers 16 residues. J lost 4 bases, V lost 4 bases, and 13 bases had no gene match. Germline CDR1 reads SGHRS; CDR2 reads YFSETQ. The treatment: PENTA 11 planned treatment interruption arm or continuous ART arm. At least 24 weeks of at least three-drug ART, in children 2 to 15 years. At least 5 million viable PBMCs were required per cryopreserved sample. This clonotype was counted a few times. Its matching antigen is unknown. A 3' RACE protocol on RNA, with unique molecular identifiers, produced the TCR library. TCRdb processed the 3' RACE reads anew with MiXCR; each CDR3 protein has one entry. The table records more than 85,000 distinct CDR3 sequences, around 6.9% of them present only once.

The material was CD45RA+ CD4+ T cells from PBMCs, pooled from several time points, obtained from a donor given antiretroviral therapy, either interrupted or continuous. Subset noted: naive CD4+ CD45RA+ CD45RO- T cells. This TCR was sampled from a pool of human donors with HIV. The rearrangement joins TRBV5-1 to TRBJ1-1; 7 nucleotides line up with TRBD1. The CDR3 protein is CASSPRDRVWGTEAFF. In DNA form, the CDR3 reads TGCGCCAGCAGCCCCCGTGACAGGGTCTGGGGCACTGAAGCTTTCTTT.